Below are 11 T cell receptor beta chains sequenced from a single sample in a study of blood T cell repertoires in COVID-19. This table comes from immunoSEQ multiplex PCR, and its TCRdb copy is limited to in-frame clones, with some not included. The sample lists more than 45,000 clones; around 84% were seen once. The sequenced material came from peripheral blood. The receptors derive from a man between 65 and 85 years old with acute or convalescent COVID-19.

V is TRBV6-5 and J is TRBJ2-5; 9 bases fit TRBD1. This CDR3 has 14 amino acids. The J segment lost 4 bases and the V segment lost 5 bases, leaving 5 bases of the junction unmatched. Germline assignment: CDR1 MNHEY and CDR2 SVGAGI. DNA for the CDR3: TGTGCCAGCAGTCTACAGGGGGCGGGAGAGACCCAGTACTTC. It specifies CASSLQGAGETQYF.

The chain uses TRBV27 and TRBJ1-5; TRBD1 agrees at 8 bases. Per the germline V gene, CDR1 is MNHEY and CDR2 is SMNVEV (reference sequence). J lost 0 bases, V lost 6 bases, and 1 base had no gene match. The CDR3 has 14 residues. CDR3 sequence (DNA): TGTGCCAGCAGGACAGGGGTTAGCAATCAGCCCCAGCATTTT. It specifies CASRTGVSNQPQHF.

The V and J genes are TRBV10-3 and TRBJ2-7; maybe TRBD1 (6 bases). CDR3 length: 13 residues. The germline CDR1 and CDR2 sequences are ENHRY and SYGVKD. Between the trimmed V and J ends, which lost 6 bases and 3 bases, there was a span of 12 bases. The chain's CDR3 is CAIREGQRYEQYV. The CDR3, as DNA: TGTGCCATCAGGGAAGGACAGCGCTACGAGCAGTACGTC.

The chain couples TRBV7-2 to TRBJ1-5, with unresolved D. The CDR3 sequence is 14 residues long. The germline V gene has CDR1 SGHTA and CDR2 FQGNSA. Trimming shortened V by 5 bases and J by 6 bases, and 14 bases separated the two germline ends. The chain's CDR3 is CASSGSLGSQPQHF. The CDR3 region has the DNA TGTGCCAGCAGCGGGTCCCTAGGAAGTCAGCCCCAGCATTTT.

The table lists this clone with a count of one. The V and J genes are TRBV27 and TRBJ2-7, with 7 positions matching TRBD1. Germline V CDR1 and CDR2: MNHEY, SMNVEV (reference sequence). The CDR3 consists of 14 residues. V shed 5 bases, J shed 3 bases, and the junction held 7 bases outside the gene matches. Here the CDR3 reads CASSPLTGSYEQYV. CDR3 DNA sequence: TGTGCCAGCAGTCCTCTGACAGGGAGCTACGAGCAGTACGTC.

This clone was seen a single time. J is TRBJ2-5 and V is TRBV30; 7 bases are shared with TRBD1. The length of the CDR3 is 13 residues. J was trimmed by 5 bases and V by 7 bases; bases with no gene match: 10. Germline CDR1 GTSNPN, CDR2 SVGIG (reference sequence). The CDR3 DNA follows: TGTGCCTTAACCCGGACAGGCGGCGAGACCCAGTACTTC. Its protein is CALTRTGGETQYF. Based on the CDR3 plus reference TRBV30 and TRBJ2-5, the full variable domain is SQTIHQWPATLVQPVGSPLSLECTVEGTSNPNLYWYRQAAGRGLQLLFYSVGIGQISSEVPQNLSASRPQDRQFILSSKKLLLSDSGFYLCALTRTGGETQYFGPGTRLLVL.

The gene calls are TRBV13 and TRBJ1-2; tentatively, D is TRBD1 (5 bases). The CDR3 covers 15 residues. Per germline, CDR1 PRHDT and CDR2 FYEKMQ (reference sequence). V dropped 5 bases and J dropped 4 bases, with 17 bases sitting between them. CDR3 region: CASSRQGVIGYGYTF. The CDR3 DNA follows: TGTGCCAGCAGCCGACAAGGGGTTATTGGCTATGGCTACACCTTC.

The CDR3 loop is CASSYTDRGRVWLSYNEQFF. In DNA, the CDR3 is TGTGCCAGCAGTTACACGGACAGGGGGCGAGTCTGGCTTTCCTACAATGAGCAGTTCTTC. V and J are TRBV6-2 or TRBV6-3 and TRBJ2-1; 11 bases align to TRBD1. This CDR3 comprises 20 residues. The V gene's germline CDR1 is MNHEY and CDR2 SVGEGT. The V segment lost 2 bases and the J segment 1 base; nucleotides outside the gene matches: 13.

The genes are TRBV10-3 and TRBJ2-7, with 9 bases that match TRBD1. Trimming cost V 10 bases and J 4 bases; bases outside gene matches: 2. The CDR3 consists of 11 residues. Germline V gene data show CDR1 as ENHRY and CDR2 as SYGVKD. CDR3 DNA: TGTGCCACCGGGACAGGGTACGAGCAGTACGTC. Its translation is CATGTGYEQYV.

The chain has TRBV9 and TRBJ1-5; TRBD1 might be the D (5 bases). Germline CDR1 and CDR2: SGDLS and YYNGEE. Trimming removed 3 bases from V and 1 base from J, with 14 bases in between. The CDR3 covers 16 residues. This CDR3 is CASSGGMTESNQPQHF. DNA for the CDR3: TGTGCCAGCAGCGGAGGAATGACAGAGAGCAATCAGCCCCAGCATTTT.

This sequence joins TRBV4-1 and TRBJ1-2; TRBD1 aligns across 8 bases. Germline CDR1 and CDR2: MGHRA and YSYEKL. Unmatched junction bases numbered 5, after V lost 4 bases and J lost 4 bases. This CDR3 has 14 residues. CDR3 sequence (DNA): TGCGCCAGCAGCCTTCAGGGGGCACTCTATGGCTACACCTTC. Amino acid sequence: CASSLQGALYGYTF.